This T cell receptor beta chain originates from a study of blood T cells in healthy people across ages. Study findings and constraints: One million T cells yielded diversity estimates that were considered underestimates.

CDR1 SGHTA and CDR2 FQGNSA come from the germline V gene. The length of the CDR3 is 14 residues. The V and J ends lost 5 bases and 5 bases respectively, with 15 bases between them. The use of a sample-barcoded 5' primer and a J-beta primer mix characterized a second PCR of about 7 to 12 cycles. A single record per CDR3 protein comes from TCRdb applying MiXCR to the 5' RACE reads. The table records around 1,600,000 distinct CDR3 sequences, 40% to 45% of them present only once. The table lists this clonotype with a few counts. What it recognizes is unknown. What was sequenced was blood. The chain couples TRBV7-2 to TRBJ1-1, with TRBD1 as a possible D gene (5 bases). The sequence was collected from a young woman in good health. CDR3 bases: TGTGCCAGCAGCCCCGGAGGGGCAGATACTGAAGCTTTCTTT. Its protein product is CASSPGGADTEAFF.